What follows describes a single T cell receptor beta chain. This same CDR3 is encoded by further DNA sequences in the sample. The CDR3 sequence is 14 residues long. Germline V gene sequence: CDR1 KGHSH, CDR2 LQKENI. Trimming cost V 0 bases and J 2 bases, with 7 bases left between them. As handled by the study authors: Reference gene primer amplification gave estimated nucleated cell counts. Profiled with immunoSEQ multiplex PCR; TCRdb holds only in-frame clones, not every one. V and J calls and clone size are given by that table; D and trimming were obtained from the DNA. Here the sample spans more than 85,000 clones, 85% being singletons. The sample comes from a study of blood T cell repertoires in COVID-19. Study in general: Specimens from acute and convalescent COVID-19 originated in the United States, Italy and Spain. PBMCs, B-cell-depleted T cells, or T cells were the source of the cDNA or gDNA that made up the material.

The gene calls are TRBV18 and TRBJ2-5; perhaps TRBD1 as D (6 bases). This receptor was taken from a man older than 75 with acute or convalescent COVID-19. The sequencing sample was made of peripheral blood. The CDR3 DNA reads TGTGCCAGCTCACCACCGGGACATCAAGAGACCCAGTACTTC. Residues: CASSPPGHQETQYF.